The 32 T cell receptor beta chains reported below all come from one sample, sequenced in a study of T cell repertoires in cytomegalovirus infection. Their antigens are not known. TCRdb reprocessed the reads via MiXCR and lists one record per CDR3 protein. The sample lists a few hundred thousand distinct CDR3 sequences, 40% occurring once. Sample: cultured PBMCs, taken from culture after CMV antigen stimulation. The source is a human donor in good health (CMV status not recorded). Some clones in this sample may be carry-over from other donors' samples.

In this sample, this clonotype turned up once. V and J are TRBV12-3 or TRBV12-4 and TRBJ1-2; maybe TRBD1 (6 bases). This CDR3 has 13 amino acids. The V end lost 6 bases, the J end lost 4 bases, and 12 bases lay between the germline ends. CDR3 bases: TGTGCCAGCAGGGCCGGGACAACCTATGGCTACACCTTC. It codes for CASRAGTTYGYTF.

The rearrangement uses TRBV10-3 and TRBJ2-2; D possibly corresponds to TRBD2 (6 bases). Trimming stripped 2 bases from V and 5 bases from J, with 12 bases between. The germline V gene has CDR1 ENHRY and CDR2 SYGVKD. The CDR3 contains 15 residues. The CDR3 spells CAISEGGKYTGELFF. CDR3 bases: TGTGCCATCAGTGAGGGCGGGAAATATACCGGGGAGCTGTTTTTT.

This chain connects TRBV7-2 to TRBJ2-3; the match to TRBD2 covers 15 bases. The length of the CDR3 is 15 residues. Germline lookup yields CDR1 SGHTA and CDR2 FQGNSA. J gave up 11 bases and V 8 bases, and 11 bases lay outside the gene matches. The CDR3 loop is CASCPGTSGGRRQYF. The CDR3 DNA sequence: TGTGCCAGCTGCCCCGGGACTAGCGGGGGGAGGAGGCAGTATTTT.

V and J are TRBV11-2 and TRBJ2-5; 7 bases are shared with TRBD1. This CDR3 is built from 17 residues. V gave up 0 bases and J gave up 0 bases; unmatched junction bases: 7. Germline V gene data show CDR1 as SGHAT and CDR2 as FQNNGV. CDR3 bases: TGTGCCAGCAGCTTAGATCGGGACAGCAATTACCAAGAGACCCAGTACTTC. It codes for CASSLDRDSNYQETQYF.

This clonotype was seen more than once but under ten times. CDR3 region: CASSRDSLNSPLHF. Written as DNA, the CDR3 is TGTGCCAGCAGCCGGGACAGTCTGAATTCACCCCTCCACTTT. The J gene is TRBJ1-6, the V gene TRBV12-3 or TRBV12-4; 7 bases match TRBD1. The J segment lost 7 bases and the V segment lost 6 bases, leaving 6 bases of the junction unmatched. The CDR3 extends over 14 amino acids.

The chain recombines TRBV18 with TRBJ2-4; a weak D match, TRBD2 (5 bases). The germline CDR1 and CDR2 sequences are KGHSH and LQKENI. The V gene lost 3 bases and the J gene lost 0 bases, with 15 bases spanning the gap. CDR3 length equals 17 residues. Written as DNA, the CDR3 is TGTGCCAGCTCACCTTGGGAGATGAATCTAGCCAAAAACATTCAGTACTTC. It is translated as CASSPWEMNLAKNIQYF.

This chain uses TRBV6-2 or TRBV6-3 with TRBJ2-6, with D perhaps matching TRBD2 (5 bases). The CDR3 runs to 17 residues. Trimming took 5 bases from V and 1 from J, leaving 15 bases between them. Germline assignment: CDR1 MNHEY and CDR2 SVGEGT. CDR3 bases: TGTGCCAGCAGTCTTAAACGGGGTTCATCTGGGGCCAACGTCCTGACTTTC. Translated: CASSLKRGSSGANVLTF.

The chain carries TRBV5-1 and TRBJ1-3, with D tentatively TRBD1 (6 bases). CDR3 length: 14 amino acids. V was cut by 3 bases and J by 0 bases, with 7 bases left in between. Germline V gene lookup returns CDR1 SGHRS and CDR2 YFSETQ. The CDR3 DNA is TGCGCCAGCAGCTGGACAGCCTCTGGAAACACCATATATTTT. Encoded protein: CASSWTASGNTIYF.

This clonotype occurred many times. This rearrangement joins TRBV7-2 to TRBJ1-2, with a weak D call TRBD1 (6 bases). This CDR3 contains 14 residues. Trimming cost V 2 bases and J 2 bases, with 9 bases left between them. Germline lookup yields CDR1 SGHTA and CDR2 FQGNSA. Written as DNA, the CDR3 is TGTGCCAGCAGCTTAAGGGGGTCCAACTATGGCTACACCTTC. Translation gives CASSLRGSNYGYTF. The whole variable domain, remainder taken from reference TRBV7-2 and TRBJ1-2, is GAGVSQSPSNKVTEKGKDVELRCDPISGHTALYWYRQSLGQGLEFLIYFQGNSAPDKSGLPSDRFSAERTGGSVSTLTIQRTQQEDSAVYLCASSLRGSNYGYTFGSGTRLTVV.

This clonotype was seen more than once but under ten times. This chain links TRBV7-2 with TRBJ1-2, with D uncertain. Germline values: CDR1 SGHTA, CDR2 FQGNSA. The CDR3 sequence is 13 residues long. The V end lost 2 bases, the J end lost 3 bases, and 7 bases lay between the germline ends. CDR3 in amino acids: CASSLFGYYGYTF. The CDR3 region has the DNA TGTGCCAGCAGCTTATTTGGTTACTATGGCTACACCTTC.

This clonotype has a handful of counts. The rearrangement uses TRBV7-2 and TRBJ2-7; TRBD1 agrees at 7 bases. With 1 base clipped from V and 3 bases from J, the junction kept 9 bases outside the gene matches. The CDR3 extends over 16 amino acids. Germline loops: CDR1 SGHTA, CDR2 FQGNSA. The CDR3 region is CASSLEWGTDHYEQYF. CDR3 nucleotides: TGTGCCAGCAGCTTAGAATGGGGGACAGACCACTACGAGCAGTACTTC.

This clonotype has ten or more counts. This chain connects TRBV12-3 or TRBV12-4 to TRBJ1-5; no clear D gene. With 6 bases removed from V and 2 bases from J, the gap between germline ends came to 5 bases. The CDR3 has 12 residues. Written as DNA, the CDR3 is TGTGCCAGCAGCTCCGGCAATCAGCCCCAGCATTTT. Its protein is CASSSGNQPQHF.

V and J are TRBV4-3 and TRBJ2-1; 9 bases align to TRBD2. Germline V CDR1 and CDR2: LGHNA, YSLEER. After removal of 0 bases from V and 7 bases from J, the junction contained 10 bases not matched to a gene. This CDR3 contains 17 residues. The CDR3 region is CASSQDWRRGGGNEQFF. The DNA for the CDR3 is TGCGCCAGCAGCCAAGATTGGAGGCGGGGGGGCGGAAATGAGCAGTTCTTC.

This clonotype was counted only a few times. J is TRBJ2-3 and V is TRBV24-1; 13 bases line up with TRBD2. V shed 9 bases, J shed 0 bases, and the junction held 14 bases outside the gene matches. Germline assignment: CDR1 KGHDR and CDR2 SFDVKD. The CDR3 sequence is 19 residues long. The CDR3 is CATQMGGLAGYSSTDTQYF. Here the CDR3 DNA reads TGTGCCACCCAAATGGGGGGACTAGCGGGATACTCTAGCACAGATACGCAGTATTTT.

This chain connects TRBV6-2 or TRBV6-3 to TRBJ1-2, with 7 positions matching TRBD1. V gave up 8 bases and J gave up 2 bases; unmatched junction bases: 11. The CDR3 sequence is 15 residues long. Germline V gene sequence: CDR1 MNHEY, CDR2 SVGEGT. CDR3 sequence: CASGILDRPNYGYTF. In DNA form, the CDR3 reads TGTGCCAGCGGCATCTTGGACAGGCCAAACTATGGCTACACCTTC.

This clonotype was detected only a few times. The chain recombines TRBV10-2 with TRBJ1-2; 7 nucleotides match TRBD1. In germline, CDR1 is WSHSY, CDR2 SAAADI. The V and J ends lost 8 bases and 4 bases, in that order; junction bases with no gene match: 4. This CDR3 comprises 12 residues. CDR3 coding DNA: TGCGCCAGCGGGAGGGACAGCTATGGCTACACCTTC. Translating gives CASGRDSYGYTF.

This chain links TRBV5-1 with TRBJ2-1, with 10 bases lining up with TRBD2. The germline gives CDR1 SGHRS, CDR2 YFSETQ. V shed 1 base, J shed 0 bases, and the junction held 4 bases outside the gene matches. This CDR3 is built from 17 residues. CDR3 sequence: CASSLTSGTSSYNEQFF. The CDR3, as DNA: TGCGCCAGCAGCTTGACTAGCGGGACCAGCTCCTACAATGAGCAGTTCTTC. Full variable domain (outside the CDR3, taken from reference TRBV5-1 and TRBJ2-1): KAGVTQTPRYLIKTRGQQVTLSCSPISGHRSVSWYQQTPGQGLQFLFEYFSETQRNKGNFPGRFSGRQFSNSRSEMNVSTLELGDSALYLCASSLTSGTSSYNEQFFGPGTRLTVL.

This chain joins TRBV5-1 and TRBJ2-3; TRBD2 agrees at 7 bases. J lost 4 bases, V lost 5 bases, and 7 bases had no gene match. Germline-derived CDR1 and CDR2 are SGHRS and YFSETQ. The CDR3 totals 14 residues. The CDR3 loop is CASRTGGTADTQYF. As DNA, the CDR3 is TGCGCCAGCAGAACGGGGGGTACGGCAGATACGCAGTATTTT.

Only a few counts were recorded for this clonotype. The rearrangement joins TRBV19 to TRBJ2-1, with 14 bases identical to TRBD2. Germline V gene data show CDR1 as LNHDA and CDR2 as SQIVND (reference sequence). V gave up 7 bases and J gave up 1 base; unmatched junction bases: 6. The CDR3 is 17 residues long. The CDR3 DNA reads as TGTGCCAGTACCAGGACTAGCGGGGGGTATTCCTACAATGAGCAGTTCTTC. Its protein product is CASTRTSGGYSYNEQFF.

The J gene is TRBJ2-5, the V gene TRBV10-3; D unclear. V was shortened by 6 bases and J by 4 bases, with 12 bases between the two germline ends. The CDR3 covers 13 residues. In germline, CDR1 is ENHRY, CDR2 SYGVKD. The DNA for the CDR3 is TGTGCCATCAGGACCAAGCAGACAGAGACCCAGTACTTC. Its protein product is CAIRTKQTETQYF.

The chain employs TRBV7-2 and TRBJ2-5; the D gene is possibly TRBD2 (6 bases). Between the trimmed V and J ends, which lost 6 bases and 7 bases, there was a span of 12 bases. The CDR3 covers 12 residues. Germline-derived CDR1 and CDR2 are SGHTA and FQGNSA. CDR3 in amino acids: CASSGDSGTQYF. As DNA, the CDR3 is TGTGCCAGCAGTGGGGACTCTGGGACCCAGTACTTC.

The table lists this clonotype with many counts. J is TRBJ2-7 and V is TRBV5-1, with 7 nucleotides matching TRBD2. The junction had 14 bases not matched to a gene; V was cut back by 5 bases and J by 6 bases. Germline values: CDR1 SGHRS, CDR2 YFSETQ. The CDR3 length is 15 residues. CDR3 sequence (DNA): TGCGCCAGCAGAGAAGCTAGCGGCGGGGGTCGCGAGCAGTACTTC. Translation: CASREASGGGREQYF.

The chain uses TRBV4-1 and TRBJ2-5, with D perhaps being TRBD1 or TRBD2 (7 bases each). Germline CDR1 and CDR2: MGHRA and YSYEKL. Trimming took 1 base from V and 4 from J, leaving 13 bases between them. CDR3 size: 15 residues. CDR3 sequence reads: CASSQVRGGLETQYF. DNA of the CDR3: TGCGCCAGCAGCCAAGTCAGGGGGGGATTAGAGACCCAGTACTTC.

The chain uses TRBV9 and TRBJ2-7; 7 positions agree with TRBD2. Trimming took 7 bases from V and 6 from J; bases not matched to a gene: 13. Germline-derived CDR1 and CDR2 are SGDLS and YYNGEE. This CDR3 comprises 14 residues. CDR3 in amino acids: CASGGQGVAGEQYF. Here the CDR3 DNA reads TGTGCCAGCGGCGGGCAGGGCGTAGCGGGCGAGCAGTACTTC.

For the CDR3, the DNA is TGTGCCAGCACTAGTGACGCCCACGAGCAGTACTTC. Residues: CASTSDAHEQYF. The V call is TRBV6-1, the J call TRBJ2-7, with D uncertain. The germline gives CDR1 MNHNS, CDR2 SASEGT. CDR3 length: 12 amino acids. V was cut by 7 bases and J by 5 bases, with 12 bases left in between.

This chain joins TRBV19 and TRBJ2-5; D tentatively fits TRBD1 or TRBD2 (6 bases each). V was trimmed by 3 bases and J by 1 base, leaving 12 bases between them. This CDR3 contains 15 residues. Germline lookup yields CDR1 LNHDA and CDR2 SQIVND (reference sequence). The CDR3 nucleotides are TGTGCCAGTAGTATTGGAGGGGGAGGCCAAGAGACCCAGTACTTC. This sequence encodes CASSIGGGGQETQYF.

This chain joins TRBV10-3 and TRBJ2-3; possibly TRBD2 for D (5 bases). V gave up 7 bases and J gave up 4 bases, with 15 bases separating them. CDR3 length: 14 amino acids. Germline CDR1 ENHRY, CDR2 SYGVKD. The CDR3 protein is CAINHGGSADTQYF. The DNA of the CDR3 is TGTGCCATCAACCATGGCGGGTCGGCAGATACGCAGTATTTT.

The genes are TRBV12-3 or TRBV12-4 and TRBJ1-1; D perhaps matches TRBD1 (5 bases). The CDR3 runs to 14 residues. Trimming removed 6 bases from V and 3 bases from J, with 14 bases in between. CDR3 residues: CASSRGVDHTEAFF. The CDR3, as DNA: TGTGCCAGCAGCCGGGGGGTTGATCACACTGAAGCTTTCTTT.

This clonotype has a handful of counts. V is TRBV11-3 and J is TRBJ1-2; the D is unclear. The V end lost 11 bases, the J end lost 8 bases, and 9 bases lay between the germline ends. The germline V gene has CDR1 SGHNT and CDR2 YENEEA. The CDR3 runs to 9 residues. The CDR3 loop reads CALLSGYTF. For the CDR3, the DNA is TGTGCCTTACTCTCCGGCTACACCTTC.

The chain has TRBV7-2 and TRBJ1-1, with D possibly matching TRBD1 (5 bases). Germline V gene lookup returns CDR1 SGHTA and CDR2 FQGNSA. Between the trimmed V and J ends, which lost 2 bases and 1 base, there was a span of 14 bases. The CDR3 spans 16 residues. CDR3 sequence: CASSLMSLGANTEAFF. CDR3 in DNA: TGTGCCAGCAGCTTAATGAGTCTAGGGGCGAACACTGAAGCTTTCTTT.

The genes are TRBV7-9 and TRBJ1-1, with no clear D. The CDR3 is made up of 14 amino acids. The V gene's germline CDR1 is SEHNR and CDR2 FQNEAQ (reference sequence). Trimming left V 1 base short and J 1 base short, with 7 bases between. The CDR3, as DNA: TGTGCCAGCAGCTTAGAAGAGGGGAACACTGAAGCTTTCTTT. Amino acid sequence: CASSLEEGNTEAFF. Drawing the rest from reference TRBV7-9 and TRBJ1-1, the complete variable domain is DTGVSQNPRHKITKRGQNVTFRCDPISEHNRLYWYRQTLGQGPEFLTYFQNEAQLEKSRLLSDRFSAERPKGSFSTLEIQRTEQGDSAMYLCASSLEEGNTEAFFGQGTRLTVV.

Regarding this clonotype: A much larger clone is a single base away; this may be a read error. The CDR3 does not close with the conserved phenylalanine or tryptophan, likely indicating a read error. The chain couples TRBV7-2 to TRBJ2-3; TRBD1 matches at 7 bases. The CDR3 runs to 15 residues. J lost 2 bases, V lost 2 bases, and 4 bases had no gene match. Per the germline V gene, CDR1 is SGHTA and CDR2 is FQGNSA. The CDR3 sequence: CASSLRGQTTDTQYS. The CDR3 DNA reads TGTGCCAGCAGCTTAAGGGGGCAGACCACAGATACGCAGTATTCT.